This T cell receptor beta chain was profiled in a study of T cell responses to AZD1222 COVID-19 vaccine (dated by TCRdb to the early 2020s). A note on the overall study: AZD1222 recipients whose second dose came at about 4 weeks and those whose second dose came at about 12 weeks were combined into one group, since spike-specific TCR depth and breadth did not differ between the two schedules. Trial participants were enrolled by age into 18-55, 56-69 and 70-plus year subgroups, with approximately 160, 26 and 62 TCR-sequenced participants respectively. TCR sequencing covered over 230 trial participants: 207 given two doses of AZD1222 and 26 given two doses of MenACWY control vaccine.

The study at large found these results: Because no day 14 peak-response samples were available, repertoires were characterized only after the peak T cell response. After two AZD1222 doses, spike-specific TCR breadth and depth were significantly higher than at day 0 and than in MenACWY recipients. CD4 TCRs associated with the vaccine covered the entire spike protein, and the dominant responses were in regions 160-218 and 743-854. Conclusions about previously exposed vaccinees are limited, since just 5 or 6 AZD1222 recipients were seropositive for SARS-CoV-2 at baseline. In the small 56-69-year group, the increase in depth fell short of significance, most likely because of low power. Epitopes outside the regions mutated in the B.1.351 and B.1.1.7 variants were reportedly recognized by nearly half of the unique spike-specific TCRs. Most participants were white British and females outnumbered males, and the authors suggested that clonal diversity may have been underestimated.

The time point label here, explained by the study, means: baseline before first vaccination. Vaccinee samples were obtained from the UK trials COV001 and COV002, which included a single-blind randomized controlled phase 2/3 trial of AZD1222 (ChAdOx1 nCoV-19) in healthy adults. For TCRbeta chain sequencing, PBMC samples from trial participants were taken at day 0 and at day 28 after the second dose. In the case of this clone: Its antigen specificity is not known. Per-base qualities were not stored, and no clone one base away is much larger.

The CDR3 regions of human TCRbeta chains were analyzed by immunosequencing. Regarding the original processing steps: TCRs in the repertoires were compared against a reference library of SARS-CoV-2-specific TCRs that had been generated with the MIRA antigen-specificity platform. Breadth meant the fraction of unique TCRs that were SARS-CoV-2-associated, whereas depth meant the fraction of total T cells that were SARS-CoV-2-associated. Using the MIRA data, every spike-specific TCR was mapped to the spike region that the TCR reacted to and assigned to either a CD4 or a CD8 class. Log10-transformed breadth and depth values were compared by one-way ANOVA with Sidak's multiple comparisons tests. TCRdb provides this immuneACCESS table in a form limited to in-frame rearrangements. Some clones are lacking; in checked studies, under half of them reflect an unresolved V gene, and why the rest are absent is not known. V, J and clone size are taken as reported in that table, and D and trimming were inferred from the DNA itself. Here the sample has about 120,000 clones; roughly 90% occur a single time. 8% to 9.5% of the sample rests with the top ten.

The CDR3, from cysteine to phenylalanine, totals 12 residues. Of all the DNA, just the CDR3 is kept, 36 bases in frame from base 1. Trimming leaves V shorter by 6 bases and J shorter by 8 bases, with the junction holding 3 bases beyond the gene matches. As encoded in the germline V gene (reference sequence), CDR1 is MNHEY while CDR2 is SMNVEV. This sequence was found in an adult in good health. The sequencing here drew on peripheral blood, taken on day 0 of AZD1222 vaccination. The sequence links TRBV27 to TRBJ2-1; 8 nucleotides in the junction match TRBD2. The DNA sequence reads TGTGCCAGCAGCAGGACTAGCTATGAGCAGTTCTTC. It specifies CASSRTSYEQFF.